The 14 T cell receptor beta chains reported below all come from one sample, sequenced in a study of T cells in Graves' hyperthyroidism and ophthalmopathy. The TCR beta CDR3 regions underwent amplification using RNA transcripts as the source. The HTBI primer set drove a first-round RT-PCR of the TCR CDR3. Via MiXCR, TCRdb re-called the multiplex PCR reads, giving one row per CDR3 protein. The data contain a few hundred thousand distinct CDR3 sequences, 15% to 20% of them singletons. Sequencing was done on a sample of blood. These TCRs come from a woman under 40 with Graves' ophthalmopathy.

This clonotype was picked up a small number of times. CDR3 protein: CASRGDYLFNEKLFF. The CDR3 DNA reads as TGTGCCAGCAGGGGGGACTATCTTTTTAATGAAAAACTGTTTTTT. The gene calls are TRBV7-9 and TRBJ1-4, with D perhaps TRBD1 (5 bases). V gave up 6 bases and J gave up 4 bases, with 15 bases separating them. The germline gives CDR1 SEHNR, CDR2 FQNEAQ (reference sequence). The CDR3 totals 15 residues.

This rearrangement joins TRBV10-1 to TRBJ1-4; 9 bases align to TRBD1. V shed 7 bases, J shed 0 bases, and the junction held 6 bases outside the gene matches. This CDR3 spans 16 amino acids. Per the germline V gene, CDR1 is WNHNN and CDR2 is SYGVQD (reference sequence). CDR3 in amino acids: CASNPGQGATNEKLFF. CDR3 DNA: TGCGCCAGCAACCCGGGACAGGGAGCAACTAATGAAAAACTGTTTTTT.

This clonotype showed up many times. This chain links TRBV11-2 with TRBJ1-2; the match to TRBD1 covers 7 bases. Trimming took 5 bases from V and 8 from J; bases not matched to a gene: 8. This CDR3 is built from 13 residues. Germline V CDR1 and CDR2: SGHAT, FQNNGV. The CDR3 DNA reads TGTGCCAGCAGCGTGACAGGGTCAGGAGGCTACACCTTC. Its translation: CASSVTGSGGYTF.

The chain has TRBV6-4 and TRBJ2-2, with 10 bases matching TRBD1. CDR3 size: 13 residues. The V gene end was trimmed by 6 bases and the J gene end by 6 bases; junction bases not matched to a gene: 1. Germline-derived CDR1 and CDR2 are MRHNA and SNTAGT. CDR3 amino acids: CASRGTGAGELFF. The CDR3 nucleotides read TGTGCCAGCAGAGGGACAGGGGCCGGGGAGCTGTTTTTT.

The rearrangement joins TRBV20-1 to TRBJ2-7; TRBD1 matches at 8 bases. The V segment lost 6 bases and the J segment 3 bases; nucleotides outside the gene matches: 7. This CDR3 is built from 13 residues. Germline V gives CDR1 DFQATT, CDR2 SNEGSKA (reference sequence). The CDR3 DNA is TGCAGTGCAATCGACAGGGGAGGCTACGAGCAGTACTTC. It yields the protein CSAIDRGGYEQYF.

The chain links TRBV5-1 to TRBJ2-7, with a tentative D call TRBD2 (6 bases). The ends were cut back, 5 bases at V and 5 bases at J, with 20 bases in the middle. This CDR3 has 15 residues. Germline CDR1 SGHRS, CDR2 YFSETQ. In DNA, the CDR3 is TGCGCCAGCAGTTCACCGGGACTTGCCGTCCACGAGCAGTACTTC. Its translation: CASSSPGLAVHEQYF.

This clonotype has just a few counts. The rearrangement uses TRBV20-1 and TRBJ1-4; D ambiguous. Trimming left V 3 bases short and J 7 bases short, with 21 bases between. Germline CDR1 DFQATT, CDR2 SNEGSKA (reference sequence). The CDR3 loop spans 16 amino acids. The CDR3 sequence is CSARYFSAGLSEKLFF. CDR3 sequence (DNA): TGCAGTGCTAGGTACTTCTCGGCGGGATTATCTGAAAAACTGTTTTTT.

This clonotype was seen ten or more times. V gene TRBV28 combines with J gene TRBJ1-1; no reliable D call. Germline CDR1 is MDHEN and CDR2 is SYDVKM. V lost 2 bases and J 0 bases, leaving 7 bases between the germline ends. CDR3 size: 14 residues. Here the CDR3 DNA reads TGTGCCAGCAGTTTACCAGCCTTGAACACTGAAGCTTTCTTT. Protein: CASSLPALNTEAFF.

This clonotype was recorded many times. The genes are TRBV28 and TRBJ2-7, with 7 nucleotides matching TRBD1. Germline assignment: CDR1 MDHEN and CDR2 SYDVKM. This CDR3 is built from 16 residues. The V segment lost 9 bases and the J segment 3 bases; nucleotides outside the gene matches: 17. The DNA for the CDR3 is TGTGCCAGGCCTCAAGAACCGGGACAGAGTATCTACGAGCAGTACTTC. Translating it yields CARPQEPGQSIYEQYF.

The chain has TRBV20-1 and TRBJ2-3; TRBD2 aligns across 13 bases. This CDR3 has 19 residues. Per the germline V gene, CDR1 is DFQATT and CDR2 is SNEGSKA (reference sequence). Trimming at V came to 5 bases and at J to 1 base, leaving 15 bases not matched to a gene. CDR3 loop: CSARNPGLAGKGGTDTQYF. The CDR3 nucleotides read TGCAGTGCTCGCAACCCGGGACTAGCGGGAAAAGGGGGCACAGATACGCAGTATTTT.

The chain has TRBV11-3 and TRBJ2-7; tentatively, D is TRBD1 (6 bases). The V and J ends lost 5 bases and 8 bases respectively, with 13 bases between them. The CDR3 is 12 residues long. Germline assignment: CDR1 SGHNT and CDR2 YENEEA. The CDR3 nucleotides read TGTGCCAGCAGCCCGGGACAAACCCAGCAGTACTTC. This translates into CASSPGQTQQYF. The full variable domain, its missing parts supplied by reference TRBV11-3 and TRBJ2-7, is EAGVVQSPRYKIIEKKQPVAFWCNPISGHNTLYWYLQNLGQGPELLIRYENEEAVDDSQLPKDRFSAERLKGVDSTLKIQPAELGDSAVYLCASSPGQTQQYFGPGTRLTVT.

This clonotype was counted between two and nine times. The genes are TRBV9 and TRBJ2-3; TRBD2 matches at 7 bases. V lost 0 bases to trimming and J lost 3 bases; unmatched junction nucleotides: 4. This CDR3 comprises 15 residues. Germline lookup yields CDR1 SGDLS and CDR2 YYNGEE. The CDR3 region is CASSVASGGTDTQYF. CDR3 DNA sequence: TGTGCCAGCAGCGTAGCTTCCGGGGGGACAGATACGCAGTATTTT.

This clonotype was seen ten or more times. V usage is TRBV30 and J usage is TRBJ2-5; TRBD1 or TRBD2 may be the D gene (5 bases each). The CDR3 spans 15 residues. The V end was cut by 3 bases, the J end by 10 bases, with 24 bases between. Looked up from germline, CDR1 is GTSNPN and CDR2 is SVGIG (reference sequence). CDR3 protein: CAWRSTRDPFIDQYF. DNA of the CDR3: TGTGCCTGGAGGTCAACCCGGGACCCCTTCATCGACCAGTACTTC. Combining the CDR3 with reference TRBV30 and TRBJ2-5 gives the whole variable domain SQTIHQWPATLVQPVGSPLSLECTVEGTSNPNLYWYRQAAGRGLQLLFYSVGIGQISSEVPQNLSASRPQDRQFILSSKKLLLSDSGFYLCAWRSTRDPFIDQYFGPGTRLLVL.

This clonotype was observed many times. V is TRBV20-1 and J is TRBJ2-7; 7 bases fit TRBD1. The CDR3 loop spans 16 amino acids. CDR1 and CDR2 from the germline V gene are DFQATT and SNEGSKA (reference sequence). Trimming at V came to 5 bases and at J to 5 bases, leaving 18 bases not matched to a gene. The CDR3 loop is CSAPDPLWTGGHEQYF. Written as DNA, the CDR3 is TGCAGTGCTCCAGATCCTCTTTGGACAGGAGGACACGAGCAGTACTTC.